This T cell receptor beta chain emerged from a study of shared clonotypes between healthy human individuals. Study results and limitations: Specimens sampled were limited to blood, with tissue repertoires likely differing.

About this clone: Its specificity is unknown.

For genomic DNA, unsorted samples relied on tens of millions of PBMCs. Deep level was the assay's run setting. Unsorted PBMC DNA went through sequencing on ten immunoSEQ deep assay plates. Clones were sequenced by immunoSEQ multiplex PCR, and TCRdb holds only the in-frame ones, with some missing. The sample has fewer than 600,000 clones, roughly 80% seen once; the top ten hold roughly an eighth. This clonotype was sampled from a woman between 40 and 50 years old in good health. Some clones in this sample may be carry-over from other donors' samples. Sequenced sample: PBMCs.

The CDR3 DNA reads as TGTGCCAGCAGCTTAAGACAGCAATATGGCTACACCTTC. It encodes CASSLRQQYGYTF. The V call is TRBV7-6, the J call TRBJ1-2; possible D gene TRBD1, 5 bases. Germline V lookup: CDR1 SGHVS, CDR2 FNYEAQ. The V gene lost 2 bases and the J gene lost 5 bases, with 9 bases spanning the gap. This CDR3 has 13 residues.